Shown below are 24 T cell receptor beta chains from a single sample sequenced in a study of blood T cell repertoires in COVID-19. Generated by immunoSEQ multiplex PCR, the TCRdb table keeps only in-frame clones and is missing some. The sample gives about 190,000 clones, approximately 90% of which show up once; 6.2% is in the top ten. The sample taken for sequencing was peripheral blood. The source is a woman aged 35 to 49 who had recovered from COVID-19.

This clone was counted once. V usage is TRBV27 and J usage is TRBJ2-2; 9 nucleotides agree with TRBD1. CDR1 is MNHEY, CDR2 SMNVEV, per germline (reference sequence). J lost 5 bases, V lost 3 bases, and 4 bases had no gene match. The CDR3 runs to 15 residues. CDR3 region: CASSFYGTGTGELFF. The CDR3 bases are TGTGCCAGCAGTTTCTACGGGACAGGGACCGGGGAGCTGTTTTTT.

V usage is TRBV4-2 and J usage is TRBJ2-1, with a tentative D call TRBD1 (5 bases). The CDR3 spans 13 residues. Germline CDR1 reads LGHNA; CDR2 reads YNFKEQ. V lost 1 base, J lost 9 bases, and 10 bases lay in between. The CDR3 sequence: CASSQARVVEQFF. CDR3 sequence (DNA): TGTGCCAGCAGCCAAGCCAGGGTCGTTGAGCAGTTCTTC.

J is TRBJ2-1 and V is TRBV11-2, with D maybe TRBD2 (6 bases). The CDR3 totals 11 residues. Germline V CDR1 and CDR2: SGHAT, FQNNGV. V was pared by 5 bases and J by 7 bases, with 6 bases between. The CDR3 loop reads CASSGGNEQFF. Here the CDR3 DNA reads TGTGCCAGCAGCGGGGGGAATGAGCAGTTCTTC.

The genes are TRBV7-9 and TRBJ1-2; TRBD1 might be the D (6 bases). The ends were cut back, 5 bases at V and 5 bases at J, with 15 bases in the middle. This CDR3 is built from 14 residues. Germline values: CDR1 SEHNR, CDR2 FQNEAQ (reference sequence). The CDR3 DNA reads as TGTGCCAGCAGCCGCCCGGGACAATGGTATGGCTACACCTTC. This encodes CASSRPGQWYGYTF.

This clone was recorded only once. The chain links TRBV29-1 to TRBJ2-1; the D gene is possibly TRBD2 (6 bases). This CDR3 has 14 amino acids. Germline-derived CDR1 and CDR2 are SQVTM and ANQGSEA. The germline V and J ends were trimmed by 3 bases and 0 bases, with 9 bases remaining between them. In nucleotides, the CDR3 is TGCAGCGTTGATACGGGAGCCTCCTACAATGAGCAGTTCTTC. It yields the protein CSVDTGASYNEQFF.

The chain has TRBV19 and TRBJ2-2; D is possibly TRBD2 (6 bases). The CDR3 covers 16 residues. Germline V CDR1 and CDR2: LNHDA, SQIVND (reference sequence). Trimming took off 9 bases at V and 4 bases at J, with 21 bases between the two ends. Here the CDR3 reads CASPGGAGRSTGELFF. For the CDR3, the DNA is TGTGCCAGCCCCGGTGGGGCAGGGAGGTCCACCGGGGAGCTGTTTTTT. The full variable domain, completed using reference TRBV19 and TRBJ2-2, is DGGITQSPKYLFRKEGQNVTLSCEQNLNHDAMYWYRQDPGQGLRLIYYSQIVNDFQKGDIAEGYSVSREKKESFPLTVTSAQKNPTAFYLCASPGGAGRSTGELFFGEGSRLTVL.

The chain has TRBV9 and TRBJ1-5, with 7 bases aligning to TRBD1. Per germline, CDR1 SGDLS and CDR2 YYNGEE. With V trimmed by 4 bases and J by 3 bases, 4 bases remained unmatched. The CDR3 is 14 residues long. The CDR3 loop reads CASSPTGDNQPQHF. The CDR3 DNA follows: TGTGCCAGCAGCCCCACAGGGGACAATCAGCCCCAGCATTTT.

This clone was counted once. The chain couples TRBV11-2 to TRBJ2-3, with 7 bases matching TRBD2. The J segment lost 2 bases and the V segment lost 3 bases, leaving 11 bases of the junction unmatched. The CDR3 runs 17 residues. Germline values: CDR1 SGHAT, CDR2 FQNNGV. The CDR3 DNA follows: TGTGCCAGCAGCTTCATATCGGGAGGAGGACCCACAGATACGCAGTATTTT. It codes for CASSFISGGGPTDTQYF.

V usage is TRBV7-9 and J usage is TRBJ1-2; TRBD1 agrees at 8 bases. Germline V lookup: CDR1 SEHNR, CDR2 FQNEAQ (reference sequence). This CDR3 spans 13 amino acids. The J segment lost 8 bases and the V segment lost 3 bases, leaving 5 bases of the junction unmatched. CDR3 in DNA: TGTGCCAGCAGCTTCCAGGGGGCGCAGGGCTACACCTTC. The encoded protein is CASSFQGAQGYTF. Based on the CDR3 plus reference TRBV7-9 and TRBJ1-2, the full variable domain is DTGVSQNPRHKITKRGQNVTFRCDPISEHNRLYWYRQTLGQGPEFLTYFQNEAQLEKSRLLSDRFSAERPKGSFSTLEIQRTEQGDSAMYLCASSFQGAQGYTFGSGTRLTVV.

With regard to this clone: The junction differs from germline at one of its ends, possibly a read error. The chain links TRBV6-2 or TRBV6-3 to TRBJ2-1, with a possible D match to TRBD2 (5 bases). This CDR3 comprises 12 residues. Germline CDR1 reads MNHEY; CDR2 reads SVGEGT. The CDR3 loop reads CASSYNSGLWVF. DNA of the CDR3: TGTGCCAGCAGTTACAACAGCGGCCTTTGGGTCTTC.

The chain links TRBV7-8 to TRBJ2-7; D perhaps matches TRBD2 (6 bases). Trimming took off 5 bases at V and 3 bases at J, with 17 bases between the two ends. This CDR3 is 15 amino acids long. Germline CDR1 and CDR2: SGHVS and FQNEAQ. CDR3 bases: TGTGCCAGCAGCGGGGGGAGGACCGTCGACTACGAGCAGTACTTC. Translating gives CASSGGRTVDYEQYF.

This clone was seen ten or more times. This chain links TRBV6-5 with TRBJ2-2; tentatively, D is TRBD2 (5 bases). Trimming pared 4 bases from V and 0 bases from J, leaving 12 bases between. This CDR3 spans 16 amino acids. CDR1 and CDR2 from the germline V gene are MNHEY and SVGAGI. The DNA of the CDR3 is TGTGCCAGCAGTTCCCCAAGGGAGCCGAACACCGGGGAGCTGTTTTTT. Translating it yields CASSSPREPNTGELFF.

This sequence joins TRBV2 and TRBJ2-3, with 7 bases aligning to TRBD2. V gave up 5 bases and J gave up 1 base; unmatched junction bases: 15. In germline, CDR1 is SNHLY, CDR2 FYNNEI. The CDR3 is 18 amino acids. The CDR3 sequence: CASSYPSSGGVGTDTQYF. For the CDR3, the DNA is TGTGCCAGCAGTTACCCGTCTAGCGGAGGAGTTGGCACAGATACGCAGTATTTT. Based on the CDR3 plus reference TRBV2 and TRBJ2-3, the full variable domain is EPEVTQTPSHQVTQMGQEVILRCVPISNHLYFYWYRQILGQKVEFLVSFYNNEISEKSEIFDDQFSVERPDGSNFTLKIRSTKLEDSAMYFCASSYPSSGGVGTDTQYFGPGTRLTVL.

This clone showed up just a few times. The chain joins TRBV29-1 to TRBJ2-5; weak D call: TRBD1 (6 bases). V was pared by 4 bases and J by 5 bases, with 11 bases between. The germline gives CDR1 SQVTM, CDR2 ANQGSEA. The CDR3 is made up of 12 amino acids. DNA of the CDR3: TGCAGCGTTGTTGGCGACAGGGAGACCCAGTACTTC. It yields the protein CSVVGDRETQYF.

This chain uses TRBV5-4 with TRBJ2-3; unclear D gene. The CDR3 covers 16 residues. Germline V gene data show CDR1 as SGHNT and CDR2 as YYREEE (reference sequence). Trimming stripped 4 bases from V and 0 bases from J, with 15 bases between. CDR3 loop: CASSNAQRLSTDTQYF. The CDR3 nucleotides read TGTGCCAGCAGCAATGCCCAGCGCCTTAGCACAGATACGCAGTATTTT.

V gene TRBV18 combines with J gene TRBJ2-7, with a possible D match to TRBD2 (5 bases). Germline CDR1 reads KGHSH; CDR2 reads LQKENI. The CDR3 contains 15 residues. V was clipped by 3 bases and J by 4 bases, with 16 bases between them. The DNA of the CDR3 is TGTGCCAGCTCACCCATACAGCCGGGAATTTACGAGCAGTACTTC. It translates to CASSPIQPGIYEQYF.

V and J are TRBV29-1 and TRBJ2-7; 7 nucleotides align to TRBD2. The germline V gene encodes CDR1 SQVTM and CDR2 ANQGSEA. V trimming: 2 bases; J trimming: 0 bases; junction bases outside the gene matches: 10. This CDR3 contains 16 residues. The DNA for the CDR3 is TGCAGCGTTGAAATATCGCGAGCGGGACCCTCCTACGAGCAGTACTTC. This codes for CSVEISRAGPSYEQYF.

This clone came up many times. CDR3 loop: CASSPFEGREPGELFF. The CDR3 nucleotides read TGTGCCAGCAGCCCTTTTGAGGGGCGGGAGCCTGGGGAGCTGTTTTTT. This chain connects TRBV7-3 to TRBJ2-2, with 7 bases lining up with TRBD2. V gave up 5 bases and J gave up 8 bases; unmatched junction bases: 14. The CDR3 is 16 residues long. In germline, CDR1 is SGHTA, CDR2 FQGTGA.

This chain joins TRBV3-1 (or the pseudogene TRBV3-2) and TRBJ2-1; D ambiguous. V was clipped by 3 bases and J by 4 bases, with 4 bases between them. Germline assignment: CDR1 LGHDT and CDR2 YNNKEL (reference sequence). The CDR3 is 12 amino acids. CDR3 nucleotide sequence: TGTGCCAGCAGCCAGGAGTACAATGAGCAGTTCTTC. Protein: CASSQEYNEQFF.

The V gene is TRBV7-9, the J gene TRBJ2-2; TRBD1 matches 7 bases. Germline values: CDR1 SEHNR, CDR2 FQNEAQ (reference sequence). V was pared by 4 bases and J by 7 bases, with 12 bases of the junction left unmatched. The CDR3 sequence is 16 residues long. The CDR3 nucleotides are TGTGCCAGCAGCTCCCGGGACAGACTTGTTGACGGGGAGCTGTTTTTT. As protein: CASSSRDRLVDGELFF. Looking up the rest from reference TRBV7-9 and TRBJ2-2 gives the full variable domain: DTGVSQNPRHKITKRGQNVTFRCDPISEHNRLYWYRQTLGQGPEFLTYFQNEAQLEKSRLLSDRFSAERPKGSFSTLEIQRTEQGDSAMYLCASSSRDRLVDGELFFGEGSRLTVL.

A word on this clone: The sample carries other DNA sequences with the same CDR3. J is TRBJ1-5 and V is TRBV19; D call uncertain. V lost 3 bases, J lost 2 bases, and 5 bases lay in between. The CDR3 is 13 residues long. Germline V gene sequence: CDR1 LNHDA, CDR2 SQIVND (reference sequence). Here the CDR3 reads CASSIGGNQPQHF. Here the CDR3 DNA reads TGTGCCAGTAGTATTGGAGGCAATCAGCCCCAGCATTTT.

The rearrangement uses TRBV2 and TRBJ2-1; a possible D gene is TRBD1 (5 bases). The CDR3 has 14 amino acids. The germline gives CDR1 SNHLY, CDR2 FYNNEI. The germline V and J ends were trimmed by 4 bases and 7 bases, with 14 bases remaining between them. Written as DNA, the CDR3 is TGTGCCAGCAGTGTACAGGAACCCAAGAATGAGCAGTTCTTC. Amino acids: CASSVQEPKNEQFF.

J is TRBJ2-5 and V is TRBV5-1; no reliable D call. Trimming removed 0 bases from V and 0 bases from J, with 15 bases in between. Looked up from germline, CDR1 is SGHRS and CDR2 is YFSETQ. CDR3 length: 17 residues. CDR3 bases: TGCGCCAGCAGCTTGGCCGCGGTAGACCAGTACCAAGAGACCCAGTACTTC. It yields the protein CASSLAAVDQYQETQYF. The full variable domain, with the rest looked up from reference TRBV5-1 and TRBJ2-5, is KAGVTQTPRYLIKTRGQQVTLSCSPISGHRSVSWYQQTPGQGLQFLFEYFSETQRNKGNFPGRFSGRQFSNSRSEMNVSTLELGDSALYLCASSLAAVDQYQETQYFGPGTRLLVL.

The chain employs TRBV5-1 and TRBJ1-4; the D is unclear. Germline-derived CDR1 and CDR2 are SGHRS and YFSETQ. The CDR3 extends over 16 amino acids. V was trimmed by 4 bases and J by 0 bases, leaving 13 bases between them. In DNA form, the CDR3 reads TGCGCCAGCAGCACCGCACCGGTCGCAACTAATGAAAAACTGTTTTTT. Protein sequence: CASSTAPVATNEKLFF.